This T cell receptor beta chain originates from a study of blood T cell repertoires in COVID-19. Here immunoSEQ multiplex PCR was the method, and the copy in TCRdb shows in-frame clones only, minus some. This table has around 170,000 clones, about 80% appearing once. V was pared by 4 bases and J by 8 bases, with 22 bases between. Germline values: CDR1 ENHRY, CDR2 SYGVKD. There are 16 residues in the CDR3. This clone has just one count. Clinical history reported by participants formed the basis on which cohorts were assigned. Exposed enrollees had met someone with a PCR-confirmed or clinician-diagnosed COVID-19 case at some point within the 2 weeks before study entry.

The chain recombines TRBV10-3 with TRBJ2-3; tentative D call: TRBD2 (5 bases). The TCR was taken from a man in his sixties who had been exposed to COVID-19. Sequencing was done on a sample of PBMCs or T cells enriched from blood (not recorded which). CDR3 DNA: TGTGCCATCAGTGGACGGGAAGAGGCTTCAGTGGCTACGCAGTATTTT. Its translation: CAISGREEASVATQYF.